These 21 T cell receptor beta chains came from one sample sequenced in a study of T cell responses to AZD1222 COVID-19 vaccine. Data came from immunoSEQ multiplex PCR; TCRdb stores just in-frame clones and leaves some out. Of about 150,000 clones in the sample, around 90% were seen once. The material was peripheral blood, obtained 28 days after the second AZD1222 dose. Every receptor here comes from an adult who received the AZD1222 COVID-19 vaccine.

The chain uses TRBV15 and TRBJ1-2; TRBD1 aligns across 7 bases. Germline CDR1 LNHNV, CDR2 YYDKDF (reference sequence). This CDR3 is built from 14 residues. After removal of 3 bases from V and 2 bases from J, the junction contained 3 bases not matched to a gene. CDR3 nucleotides: TGTGCCACCAGCAGGGCGGGACAGAACTATGGCTACACCTTC. Protein product: CATSRAGQNYGYTF.

CDR3 coding DNA: TGTGCCAGCAGAGAGACAGGGTGGGTCACCCTCCACTTT. Protein: CASRETGWVTLHF. The rearrangement uses TRBV6-5 and TRBJ1-6; 7 positions agree with TRBD1. This CDR3 region has 13 residues. In germline, CDR1 is MNHEY, CDR2 SVGAGI. The V gene end was trimmed by 6 bases and the J gene end by 14 bases; junction bases not matched to a gene: 10.

This chain links TRBV10-3 with TRBJ1-2; 7 nucleotides line up with TRBD1. Germline loops: CDR1 ENHRY, CDR2 SYGVKD. CDR3 length: 13 amino acids. With 6 bases clipped from V and 2 bases from J, the junction kept 3 bases outside the gene matches. The chain's CDR3 is CAISVDRNYGYTF. CDR3 nucleotides: TGTGCCATCAGCGTGGACAGGAACTATGGCTACACCTTC.

CDR3 amino acids: CASSLNSGGYEQYF. The CDR3 DNA follows: TGCGCCAGCAGCTTAAACTCTGGGGGCTACGAGCAGTACTTC. This chain connects TRBV5-1 to TRBJ2-7; D is perhaps TRBD1 or TRBD2 (5 bases each). Per the germline V gene, CDR1 is SGHRS and CDR2 is YFSETQ. V was pared by 2 bases and J by 3 bases, with 12 bases between. CDR3 length: 14 amino acids.

The V gene is TRBV5-1, the J gene TRBJ1-2; 10 bases line up with TRBD1. CDR3 length equals 14 residues. The V gene's germline CDR1 is SGHRS and CDR2 YFSETQ. J lost 8 bases, V lost 4 bases, and 8 bases had no gene match. The CDR3 loop reads CASSLRQGAGGYTF. The DNA for the CDR3 is TGCGCCAGCAGCCTAAGACAGGGGGCAGGAGGCTACACCTTC. Looking up the rest from reference TRBV5-1 and TRBJ1-2 gives the full variable domain: KAGVTQTPRYLIKTRGQQVTLSCSPISGHRSVSWYQQTPGQGLQFLFEYFSETQRNKGNFPGRFSGRQFSNSRSEMNVSTLELGDSALYLCASSLRQGAGGYTFGSGTRLTVV.

The genes are TRBV6-2 or TRBV6-3 and TRBJ2-1; 10 bases map to TRBD2. The CDR3 runs to 16 residues. Germline V gives CDR1 MNHEY, CDR2 SVGEGT. The V and J ends lost 2 bases and 4 bases, in that order; junction bases with no gene match: 5. In nucleotides, the CDR3 is TGTGCCAGCAGTTACCACCTAGCGGGAGTATACAATGAGCAGTTCTTC. This sequence encodes CASSYHLAGVYNEQFF.

V and J are TRBV5-1 and TRBJ2-3; D not certain. Germline CDR1 and CDR2: SGHRS and YFSETQ. The CDR3 has 14 residues. Trimming removed 0 bases from V and 0 bases from J, with 5 bases in between. The CDR3 nucleotides are TGCGCCAGCAGCTTGGAGCAGAGCACAGATACGCAGTATTTT. Translating it yields CASSLEQSTDTQYF. The full variable domain, completed using reference TRBV5-1 and TRBJ2-3, is KAGVTQTPRYLIKTRGQQVTLSCSPISGHRSVSWYQQTPGQGLQFLFEYFSETQRNKGNFPGRFSGRQFSNSRSEMNVSTLELGDSALYLCASSLEQSTDTQYFGPGTRLTVL.

This clone was counted a few times. The V call is TRBV11-2, the J call TRBJ1-1; D gene unclear. V lost 5 bases and J lost 5, with 15 bases in between. The V gene's germline CDR1 is SGHAT and CDR2 FQNNGV. There are 14 residues in the CDR3. The CDR3 bases are TGTGCCAGCAGCCGTATTAGAGCGAGGACTGAAGCTTTCTTT. It encodes CASSRIRARTEAFF.

Here the CDR3 reads CSAKLQETQYF. As DNA, the CDR3 is TGCAGTGCGAAACTTCAAGAGACCCAGTACTTC. The chain combines TRBV20-1 with TRBJ2-5, with D unclear. Germline V gene sequence: CDR1 DFQATT, CDR2 SNEGSKA (reference sequence). Trimming pared 6 bases from V and 2 bases from J, leaving 7 bases between. The CDR3 runs to 11 residues.

The J gene is TRBJ1-1, the V gene TRBV5-1; D ambiguous. CDR3 size: 13 residues. Deletions cut 3 bases from V and 2 bases from J, with 8 bases between. Germline V gene lookup returns CDR1 SGHRS and CDR2 YFSETQ. CDR3 sequence: CASSSFFNTEAFF. DNA of the CDR3: TGCGCCAGCAGCTCCTTTTTTAACACTGAAGCTTTCTTT.

The chain joins TRBV13 to TRBJ1-1; D gene ambiguous. The germline V gene encodes CDR1 PRHDT and CDR2 FYEKMQ (reference sequence). The CDR3 is 20 amino acids. V was trimmed by 0 bases and J by 0 bases, leaving 23 bases between them. The CDR3 DNA is TGTGCCAGCAGCTTAGGGGGCCTAACTAACACCGAACTCATGAACACTGAAGCTTTCTTT. Its translation: CASSLGGLTNTELMNTEAFF.

This clone has a single count. CDR3 in amino acids: CATTTGVEGYTF. The CDR3 nucleotides read TGTGCCACCACTACAGGGGTAGAGGGCTACACCTTC. V gene TRBV11-2 combines with J gene TRBJ1-2; 7 bases are a match to TRBD1. The CDR3 covers 12 residues. CDR1 SGHAT and CDR2 FQNNGV come from the germline V gene. The V segment lost 10 bases and the J segment 8 bases; nucleotides outside the gene matches: 10.

The V and J genes are TRBV24-1 and TRBJ2-2, with D perhaps TRBD1 (6 bases). Germline V lookup: CDR1 KGHDR, CDR2 SFDVKD. Trimming stripped 5 bases from V and 0 bases from J, with 12 bases between. The length of the CDR3 is 16 residues. The CDR3 loop is CATSARGLSNTGELFF. CDR3 DNA sequence: TGTGCCACCAGTGCCAGGGGCCTTTCGAACACCGGGGAGCTGTTTTTT.

The CDR3 region has the DNA TGTGCTAGTGGACCAGCGAGCTGGGGGTCCGAGCAGTACTTC. Protein: CASGPASWGSEQYF. The chain uses TRBV12-5 and TRBJ2-7, with D possibly called TRBD1 or TRBD2 (5 bases each). Trimming removed 6 bases at V and 6 bases at J, with 18 bases between. The germline V gene has CDR1 LGHNT and CDR2 FRNRAP. CDR3 length: 14 residues.

This clone was counted only a few times. This sequence joins TRBV5-4 and TRBJ1-6; possibly TRBD1 for D (5 bases). Per the germline V gene, CDR1 is SGHNT and CDR2 is YYREEE (reference sequence). The CDR3 runs to 15 residues. V gave up 0 bases and J gave up 7 bases, with 11 bases separating them. CDR3 amino acids: CASSLGGEGNSPLHF. The CDR3 DNA reads TGTGCCAGCAGCTTGGGAGGGGAGGGAAATTCACCCCTCCACTTT. Combining the CDR3 with reference TRBV5-4 and TRBJ1-6 gives the whole variable domain ETGVTQSPTHLIKTRGQQVTLRCSSQSGHNTVSWYQQALGQGPQFIFQYYREEENGRGNFPPRFSGLQFPNYSSELNVNALELDDSALYLCASSLGGEGNSPLHFGNGTRLTVT.

The chain uses TRBV6-4 and TRBJ2-3, with TRBD1 identical over 8 bases. The V gene end was trimmed by 5 bases and the J gene end by 4 bases; junction bases not matched to a gene: 2. Looked up from germline, CDR1 is MRHNA and CDR2 is SNTAGT. The CDR3 extends over 13 amino acids. CDR3 sequence (DNA): TGTGCCAGCAGTCCGGGACAGGCAGATACGCAGTATTTT. It codes for CASSPGQADTQYF.

The gene calls are TRBV29-1 and TRBJ1-2; no clear D. V dropped 7 bases and J dropped 6 bases, with 18 bases sitting between them. Germline V gene sequence: CDR1 SQVTM, CDR2 ANQGSEA. CDR3 size: 13 residues. The CDR3 region has the DNA TGCAGCGGGGCGACATCGCCTGGGGATGGCTACACCTTC. Translated: CSGATSPGDGYTF.

The chain combines TRBV29-1 with TRBJ2-5; 9 bases agree with TRBD1. Germline lookup yields CDR1 SQVTM and CDR2 ANQGSEA. V dropped 6 bases and J dropped 2; count of bases not matched to a gene: 4. The CDR3 runs 13 residues. CDR3 coding DNA: TGCAGCGTGGGACAGGGAGTTCAAGAGACCCAGTACTTC. Translation gives CSVGQGVQETQYF.

The J gene is TRBJ1-1, the V gene TRBV12-3 or TRBV12-4; TRBD1 aligns across 10 bases. The V gene end was trimmed by 6 bases and the J gene end by 6 bases; junction bases not matched to a gene: 4. The CDR3 has 13 amino acids. CDR3 loop: CASSRDRGPEAFF. DNA of the CDR3: TGTGCCAGCAGCAGGGACAGGGGACCTGAAGCTTTCTTT.

This chain connects TRBV29-1 to TRBJ1-1; D is uncertain. Germline lookup yields CDR1 SQVTM and CDR2 ANQGSEA. CDR3 size: 13 residues. Trimming shortened V by 5 bases and J by 0 bases, and 10 bases separated the two germline ends. In DNA, the CDR3 is TGCAGCGTTATGAAGGCGGTGAACACTGAAGCTTTCTTT. Its translation: CSVMKAVNTEAFF.

The genes are TRBV18 and TRBJ1-4; possible D gene TRBD1, 5 bases. V was clipped by 3 bases and J by 7 bases, with 15 bases between them. Per germline, CDR1 KGHSH and CDR2 LQKENI. This CDR3 is 15 amino acids long. CDR3 in DNA: TGTGCCAGCTCACCGACAGAGGGCCTTGGTGAAAAACTGTTTTTT. This codes for CASSPTEGLGEKLFF.